The 14 T cell receptor beta chains in this list originate from one sample, sequenced in a study of regulatory T cells in long-lasting Graves disease. Building of the TCR beta libraries involved iRepertoire HTBI primers and Arm-PCR of CDR3 regions. TCRdb processed the multiplex PCR reads anew with MiXCR; each CDR3 protein has one entry. The sample holds under 500,000 distinct CDR3 sequences, around 21% seen once. Indicated time point: persistent/refractory GD, antithyroid drugs over 5 years with positive TRAb. Scientists built the TCR library using RNA that was extracted from PBMCs. Sample: peripheral blood mononuclear cells (PBMCs), taken when the disease was refractory, from a patient treated with antithyroid drugs. The receptors stem from a female donor with Graves disease.

This clonotype was seen repeatedly, ten times or more. This chain connects TRBV7-2 to TRBJ2-5; 10 nucleotides line up with TRBD1. Germline CDR1 and CDR2: SGHTA and FQGNSA. Unmatched junction bases numbered 4, after V lost 5 bases and J lost 1 base. The CDR3 extends over 15 amino acids. The CDR3 bases are TGTGCCAGCAGCCGGGGACAGGGGATCCAAGAGACCCAGTACTTC. Its translation is CASSRGQGIQETQYF.

This clonotype has a count of ten or more. The gene calls are TRBV24-1 and TRBJ2-5; unclear D gene. Trimming removed 6 bases at V and 5 bases at J, with 6 bases between. This CDR3 is 11 amino acids long. Germline-derived CDR1 and CDR2 are KGHDR and SFDVKD. The CDR3 is CATSSGETQYF. In DNA form, the CDR3 reads TGTGCCACCAGTTCCGGGGAGACCCAGTACTTC.

Only a few counts were recorded for this clonotype. The rearrangement links TRBV14 to TRBJ2-2, with unresolved D. The CDR3 consists of 18 residues. Germline CDR1 SGHDN, CDR2 FVKESK. The V end was cut by 1 base, the J end by 4 bases, with 19 bases between. The CDR3 loop is CASSQVWHTRNGTGELFF. The CDR3 nucleotides read TGTGCCAGCAGCCAAGTCTGGCATACTCGAAATGGCACCGGGGAGCTGTTTTTT.

The table lists this clonotype with many counts. This chain uses TRBV7-2 with TRBJ2-7; 8 nucleotides agree with TRBD2. V lost 4 bases, J lost 6 bases, and 5 bases stayed unmatched. Germline V lookup: CDR1 SGHTA, CDR2 FQGNSA. The CDR3 covers 13 residues. This chain's CDR3 is CASSSGGAFEQYF. CDR3 sequence (DNA): TGTGCCAGCAGCTCGGGAGGGGCCTTCGAGCAGTACTTC.

The chain links TRBV4-3 to TRBJ1-1, with 7 nucleotides matching TRBD1. V shed 0 bases and J 3 bases; nucleotides not matched to a gene: 10. This CDR3 comprises 17 residues. Germline V gene data show CDR1 as LGHNA and CDR2 as YSLEER. The CDR3 sequence: CASSQDVQGGWYTEAFF. The CDR3 region has the DNA TGCGCCAGCAGCCAAGATGTTCAGGGGGGGTGGTACACTGAAGCTTTCTTT.

The rearrangement uses TRBV14 and TRBJ1-2; no firm D call. CDR1 is SGHDN, CDR2 FVKESK, per germline. V shed 0 bases and J shed 8 bases, with 25 bases lying between them. This CDR3 has 18 amino acids. This CDR3 reads CASSQDLPGSLPLGGYTF. CDR3 in DNA: TGTGCCAGCAGCCAAGATTTGCCCGGGTCCCTTCCTCTCGGCGGCTACACCTTC.

At least ten counts were recorded for this clonotype. CDR3 loop: CASSVGLQETQYF. CDR3 sequence (DNA): TGTGCCAGCAGTGTTGGATTACAAGAGACCCAGTACTTC. The V gene is TRBV2, the J gene TRBJ2-5, with no clear D. Germline CDR1 SNHLY, CDR2 FYNNEI. The CDR3 runs to 13 residues. V lost 4 bases and J lost 2, with 8 bases in between.

Regarding this clonotype: At one of its ends the junction is not consistent with the germline gene, which may arise from a read error. The chain has TRBV3-1 and TRBJ2-7, with D possibly matching TRBD1 (5 bases). CDR3 length: 12 amino acids. CDR1 is LGHDT, CDR2 YNNKEL, per germline (reference sequence). CDR3 in DNA: TGTGTCAGCAGCCCAAGGGGTTACGAGCAGTACTTC. It specifies CVSSPRGYEQYF.

At least ten counts were recorded for this clonotype. The chain uses TRBV12-3 or TRBV12-4 and TRBJ1-1, with 10 bases fitting TRBD1. CDR3 length equals 18 residues. After removal of 3 bases from V and 0 bases from J, the junction contained 10 bases not matched to a gene. In DNA, the CDR3 is TGTGCCAGCAGTTTTACCCGGGACAGGGGTATCATGAACACTGAAGCTTTCTTT. It yields the protein CASSFTRDRGIMNTEAFF.

V gene TRBV29-1 combines with J gene TRBJ1-3; D gene uncertain. This CDR3 is built from 13 residues. Germline loops: CDR1 SQVTM, CDR2 ANQGSEA. V dropped 5 bases and J dropped 2 bases, with 10 bases sitting between them. CDR3 region: CSVRRGTGNTIYF. CDR3 DNA sequence: TGCAGCGTTCGCCGGGGAACTGGAAACACCATATATTTT.

This clonotype was seen many times. The chain employs TRBV28 and TRBJ2-7, with D uncertain. The CDR3 consists of 14 residues. Trimming shortened V by 3 bases and J by 2 bases, and 11 bases separated the two germline ends. Per germline, CDR1 MDHEN and CDR2 SYDVKM. The CDR3 sequence: CASSFAYHTYEQYF. Written as DNA, the CDR3 is TGTGCCAGCAGTTTCGCATATCATACCTACGAGCAGTACTTC. The variable domain in full, completed from reference TRBV28 and TRBJ2-7, reads DVKVTQSSRYLVKRTGEKVFLECVQDMDHENMFWYRQDPGLGLRLIYFSYDVKMKEKGDIPEGYSVSREKKERFSLILESASTNQTSMYLCASSFAYHTYEQYFGPGTRLTVT.

This clonotype was counted at least ten times. CDR3 amino acids: CASSYFGQQRDTIYF. CDR3 nucleotide sequence: TGTGCCAGCAGTTACTTCGGACAGCAGCGTGACACCATATATTTT. The chain joins TRBV6-9 to TRBJ1-3; weak D call: TRBD1 (6 bases). CDR3 length: 15 residues. CDR1 is MNHGY and CDR2 is SVAAGI in the germline V gene. The V end was cut by 3 bases, the J end by 8 bases, with 17 bases between.

This clonotype was detected many times. This chain joins TRBV20-1 and TRBJ2-4, with 8 nucleotides matching TRBD2. The CDR3 loop spans 13 amino acids. Germline-derived CDR1 and CDR2 are DFQATT and SNEGSKA (reference sequence). V lost 4 bases and J lost 1; bases outside the gene matches: 0. CDR3 sequence: CSAKREAKNIQYF. The CDR3 DNA reads TGCAGTGCTAAGCGGGAGGCCAAAAACATTCAGTACTTC.

This clonotype was detected many times. The chain is built from TRBV24-1 and TRBJ1-5; TRBD1 agrees at 8 bases. Germline CDR1 reads KGHDR; CDR2 reads SFDVKD. V gave up 9 bases and J gave up 5 bases; unmatched junction bases: 5. The CDR3 sequence is 13 residues long. CDR3 amino acids: CATADREDQPQHF. The CDR3 DNA is TGTGCCACCGCGGACAGGGAGGATCAGCCCCAGCATTTT.